This TCR beta chain was sequenced for a study of blood T cells in healthy people across ages. Study results and caveats: One million T cells yielded diversity estimates that were considered underestimates.

Sample-barcoded 5' priming and a J-beta primer mix drove a second PCR of about 6 to 11 cycles. TCRdb fed the 5' RACE reads into MiXCR, producing one record per CDR3 protein. In the table there are 650,000 to 700,000 distinct CDR3 sequences, approximately 30% of which are singletons. This clonotype was counted a single time. Its antigen is as yet unknown. The V end was cut by 3 bases, the J end by 2 bases, with 14 bases between. Looked up from germline, CDR1 is DFQATT and CDR2 is SNEGSKA (reference sequence). The length of the CDR3 is 14 residues. The individuals who served as donors were healthy Caucasians living in Russia, aged roughly 6 to 90.

This chain uses TRBV20-1 with TRBJ2-7; perhaps TRBD2 as D (6 bases). The receptor's source is a woman over 75 in good health. Input material: blood. This chain's CDR3 is CSARRDGLPYEQYF. CDR3 coding DNA: TGCAGTGCTAGGCGGGACGGACTACCCTACGAGCAGTACTTC.